The rows below give T cell receptor beta chains drawn from one sample of a study of neurological immune-mediated disorders. TCRdb reprocessed the 5' RACE reads with MiXCR, giving one entry per CDR3 protein. Seen here are over 45,000 distinct CDR3 sequences, over 5.5% observed once, and the top ten hold roughly 1.4%. The sequencing sample was made of CD4+ T cells from blood. These receptors originate from a young woman with multiple sclerosis. Both conserved end residues are part of each CDR3. D genes are given only for firm matches. Clone size appears in some rows only: once, few, many, or a class for an expanded clone.

j_call | v_call | d_call | clone_size | cdr3_aa | cdr3_nt
TRBJ2-1 | TRBV3-1 | TRBD2 | many | CASSQGTSGSNEQFF | TGTGCCAGCAGCCAAGGGACTAGCGGGAGTAATGAGCAGTTCTTC
TRBJ1-1 | TRBV9 | NA | many | CASSVELLNTEAFF | TGTGCCAGCAGCGTAGAACTCTTGAACACTGAAGCTTTCTTT
TRBJ2-2 | TRBV29-1 | NA | once | CSVVSGTETGELFF | TGCAGCGTTGTATCAGGGACGGAGACCGGGGAGCTGTTTTTT
TRBJ1-4 | TRBV29-1 | NA | many | CSATVTGQFNEKLFF | TGCAGCGCCACGGTTACAGGACAGTTTAATGAAAAACTGTTTTTT
TRBJ2-3 | TRBV20-1 | NA | many | CSAEWDGDTQYF | TGCAGTGCTGAATGGGACGGCGATACGCAGTATTTT
TRBJ1-1 | TRBV7-9 | NA | many | CASSPTGGAYNTEAFF | TGTGCCAGCAGCCCGACGGGGGGAGCTTATAACACTGAAGCTTTCTTT
TRBJ1-4 | TRBV2 | NA | many | CASSERMPNEKLFF | TGTGCCAGCAGTGAAAGGATGCCGAATGAAAAACTGTTTTTT
TRBJ2-3 | TRBV29-1 | NA | many | CSVESRRGSTDTQYF | TGCAGCGTTGAATCGCGAAGGGGAAGCACAGATACGCAGTATTTT
TRBJ1-1 | TRBV5-1 | TRBD1 | many | CASSYTDRAPEAFF | TGCGCCAGCAGCTATACCGACAGGGCACCTGAAGCTTTCTTT
TRBJ2-1 | TRBV4-2 | TRBD2 | many | CASSQERGVPVFF | TGTGCCAGCAGCCAAGAGCGGGGGGTACCAGTGTTCTTC
TRBJ1-5 | TRBV5-6 | NA | many | CASSSYRDLTQPQHF | TGTGCCAGCAGCTCTTACCGGGACCTCACTCAGCCCCAGCATTTT
TRBJ2-2 | TRBV5-6 | NA | many | CASSKLGTVNTGELFF | TGTGCCAGCAGTAAACTGGGCACAGTTAACACCGGGGAGCTGTTTTTT
TRBJ1-1 | TRBV4-3 | NA | few | CASSRSARTEAFF | TGCGCCAGCAGCCGCTCGGCCAGGACTGAAGCTTTCTTT
TRBJ1-2 | TRBV5-1 | NA | many | CASSLGAEKLYGYTF | TGCGCCAGCAGCTTGGGGGCAGAGAAGCTGTATGGCTACACCTTC
TRBJ1-2 | TRBV19 | TRBD1 | many | CASSTGTGNGYTF | TGTGCCAGTAGTACGGGGACAGGGAATGGCTACACCTTC
TRBJ2-1 | TRBV11-3 | NA | many | CASSLEYWRNNEQFF | TGTGCCAGCAGCTTAGAGTACTGGAGAAACAATGAGCAGTTCTTC
TRBJ2-5 | TRBV10-3 | NA | few | CAIRDGPGETQYF | TGTGCCATCAGAGACGGGCCTGGAGAGACCCAGTACTTC
TRBJ2-7 | TRBV6-6 | NA | few | CASSYKPEIRSSYEQYF | TGTGCCAGCAGTTATAAACCCGAGATCCGGAGCTCCTACGAGCAGTACTTC
TRBJ1-5 | TRBV20-1 | NA | many | CSASLQGDIVQPQHF | TGCAGTGCTAGTCTCCAGGGCGATATCGTACAGCCCCAGCATTTT
TRBJ2-5 | TRBV6-6 | TRBD1 | many | CASSAGTGLSETQYF | TGTGCCAGCAGTGCCGGGACAGGTCTCTCGGAGACCCAGTACTTC
TRBJ2-1 | TRBV20-1 | TRBD2 | many | CSARDPQREGPIPSYNEQFF | TGCAGTGCTAGAGATCCCCAGCGGGAGGGCCCCATCCCCTCCTACAATGAGCAGTTCTTC
TRBJ2-1 | TRBV10-3 | NA | many | CVISESTLVYNEQFF | TGTGTCATCAGTGAGTCGACTTTGGTGTACAATGAGCAGTTCTTC
TRBJ1-2 | TRBV10-3 | NA | many | CAISPTGKIYGYTF | TGTGCCATCAGTCCCACAGGGAAGATTTATGGCTACACCTTC
TRBJ1-2 | TRBV5-1 | NA | many | CATRRDPGAFSYGYTF | TGCGCCACTCGCCGGGACCCAGGAGCTTTCTCTTATGGCTACACCTTC
TRBJ1-1 | TRBV6-2/TRBV6-3 | NA | many | CASSTLWGHTEAFF | TGTGCCAGCAGTACCCTGTGGGGGCACACTGAAGCTTTCTTT
TRBJ2-4 | TRBV15 | NA | many | CATSPTWPGEWYF | TGTGCCACCAGTCCGACGTGGCCCGGGGAATGGTACTTC
TRBJ1-2 | TRBV20-1 | TRBD1 | many | CSARDADRAWGYTF | TGCAGTGCTAGAGACGCGGACAGGGCTTGGGGCTACACCTTC
TRBJ1-1 | TRBV7-2 | TRBD1 | many | CASSLEGGRAANTEAFF | TGTGCCAGCAGCTTAGAAGGGGGCAGGGCGGCGAACACTGAAGCTTTCTTT
TRBJ1-4 | TRBV2 | NA | many | CASRDGGTNEKLFF | TGTGCCAGCAGGGACGGGGGGACTAATGAAAAACTGTTTTTT
TRBJ2-1 | TRBV5-1 | TRBD2 | many | CASRPTSAIYHSEQFF | TGCGCCAGCAGACCTACTAGCGCTATATATCATAGTGAGCAGTTCTTC
TRBJ2-1 | TRBV24-1 | NA | many | CATSFRGRTGEQFF | TGTGCCACCTCCTTCCGGGGGAGGACGGGTGAGCAGTTCTTC
TRBJ1-1 | TRBV12-3/TRBV12-4 | NA | many | CASSLSGRGWTEAFF | TGTGCCAGCAGTTTATCGGGGAGGGGTTGGACTGAAGCTTTCTTT
TRBJ2-3 | TRBV20-1 | TRBD2 | many | CSANYQGLAGVMTDTQYF | TGCAGTGCTAACTACCAGGGACTAGCGGGAGTTATGACAGATACGCAGTATTTT
TRBJ2-1 | TRBV5-1 | NA | many | CASSPSGRPVRNEQFF | TGCGCCAGCAGCCCCTCAGGGAGGCCCGTTCGGAATGAGCAGTTCTTC
TRBJ2-1 | TRBV5-1 | TRBD2 | many | CASSLAGLATNEQFF | TGCGCCAGCAGCTTGGCCGGACTAGCGACTAATGAGCAGTTCTTC
TRBJ2-1 | TRBV6-4 | TRBD2 | few | CASSEGEGSYNEQFF | TGTGCCAGCAGTGAAGGGGAGGGCTCCTACAATGAGCAGTTCTTC
TRBJ1-1 | TRBV5-1 | NA | many | CASSLDTGMNTEAFF | TGCGCCAGCAGCTTGGATACAGGAATGAACACTGAAGCTTTCTTT
TRBJ1-2 | TRBV25-1 | NA | many | CASSDETRAGEYGYTF | TGTGCCAGCAGTGATGAGACCCGCGCGGGGGAATATGGCTACACCTTC
TRBJ2-3 | TRBV9 | TRBD2 | few | CASSSRTSGTTDTQYF | TGTGCCAGCAGCTCCCGGACTAGCGGGACGACAGATACGCAGTATTTT
TRBJ2-5 | TRBV25-1 | TRBD2 | many | CALGLAGTATQYF | TGTGCCCTGGGACTAGCGGGGACAGCGACCCAGTACTTC
TRBJ1-2 | TRBV5-1 | NA | NA | CASSLESTGGYTF | TGCGCCAGCAGCTTAGAGAGCACGGGTGGCTACACCTTC
TRBJ2-3 | TRBV27 | TRBD2 | NA | CASSTRRLAGSSSSDTQYF | TGTGCCAGCAGTACCAGAAGACTAGCGGGAAGCTCTAGCTCAGATACGCAGTATTTT
TRBJ1-5 | TRBV28 | TRBD1 | few | CASSSRWTGANQPQHF | TGTGCCAGCAGTTCAAGGTGGACAGGGGCTAATCAGCCCCAGCATTTT
TRBJ2-1 | TRBV6-2/TRBV6-3 | TRBD1 | few | CASSTHRGLTYNEQFF | TGTGCCAGCAGCACCCACAGGGGGCTCACCTACAATGAGCAGTTCTTC
TRBJ2-1 | TRBV7-2 | TRBD2 | many | CASSLPYRTSGKNEQFF | TGTGCCAGCAGCTTACCTTACCGGACTAGCGGGAAAAATGAGCAGTTCTTC
TRBJ2-5 | TRBV10-2 | NA | many | CASSEKETQYF | TGCGCCAGCAGTGAGAAGGAGACCCAGTACTTC
TRBJ2-1 | TRBV20-1 | TRBD2 | many | CSVAGRYNEQFF | TGCTCTGTAGCGGGAAGGTACAATGAGCAGTTCTTC
TRBJ2-7 | TRBV20-1 | TRBD1 | NA | CSTYSPRTGVDEQYF | TGCAGTACTTATAGCCCCCGGACAGGGGTAGACGAGCAGTACTTC
TRBJ2-3 | TRBV11-3 | NA | NA | CASSLGAPTDTQYF | TGTGCCAGCAGCCTAGGAGCTCCCACAGATACGCAGTATTTT
TRBJ2-1 | TRBV10-3 | TRBD2 | many | CAISGTSGSHNEQFF | TGTGCCATCAGTGGAACTAGCGGGAGTCATAATGAGCAGTTCTTC
TRBJ1-5 | TRBV6-2/TRBV6-3 | TRBD1 | many | CASRSDRATQPQHF | TGTGCCAGCAGGAGCGACAGGGCCACTCAGCCCCAGCATTTT
TRBJ2-7 | TRBV20-1 | NA | many | CSAPPREGQGSYEQYF | TGCAGTGCTCCCCCCCGGGAGGGACAGGGCTCCTACGAGCAGTACTTC